Given below is one TCR beta chain in context. Its antigen remains unidentified. Base quality data are lacking; no much larger clone is found one base away. All of the isolated RNA was reverse transcribed with the High Capacity cDNA Reverse Transcription Kit, so expressed TCRB transcripts were sequenced. Naive, central memory and regulatory T cell samples underwent deep immunoSEQ sequencing, averaging about 3.57 million total reads per sample. Sorted cells were lysed in RLT buffer, and RNA was extracted using DNase-treated RNeasy Micro or Mini kits according to cell number. To prevent cross-contamination, every cell subset was processed on its own, while patient and healthy donor samples were processed together. Using the immunoSEQ multiplex PCR, TCRB sequences were amplified from cDNA into 87-bp fragments spanning the CDR3 region. Amplicons were sequenced on the Illumina HiSeq platform. Per the authors' processing: Synthetic template baselines were used to correct PCR bias computationally, reads within Hamming distance 2 were collapsed together, and singletons that could not be merged were discarded. Reads were aligned to IMGT to assign V, D and J genes, CDR3 length, and insertions or deletions at six rearrangement sites. Within each subset, clonotype counts were normalized to the number of sorted cells before true diversity and Gini coefficients were calculated with the tcR R package. The overlap coefficient, calculated on TCRB nucleotide sequences, was used to measure repertoire sharing. Out-of-frame TCRB sequences from naive cells were analyzed to stand in for the pre-selection repertoire. Imported from immuneACCESS, the table was reduced by TCRdb to in-frame sequences with V and J called. These copies leave out some clones; in studies compared against another copy, an unresolved V gene accounts for under half, and the cause of the remainder is not known. D and trimming were read from the DNA, whereas the V and J calls and clone size are those reported in that table. Counted in this sample were over 200,000 clones; about a tenth of them appeared once. The biggest ten clones account for 0.017% of the sample.

Spanning cysteine to phenylalanine, the CDR3 consists of 16 amino acids. This entry keeps only the CDR3 DNA: 48 bases, framed from base 1. The germline V gene provides CDR1 ENHRY and CDR2 SYGVKD. Trimmed from V: 5 bases; trimmed from J: 7 bases; junction bases lacking a gene match: 13. Each donor gave one peripheral blood draw, around 0.12 L on average, collected into heparinised tubes. A BD FACSAria II and a panel including CD45RO, CCR7, CD25, CD127, CD95 and CD27 were used to sort naive, central memory, regulatory and stem cell-like memory CD4+ T cells. All sorted populations exceeded 95% purity. PBMCs were isolated immediately by Lymphoprep density gradient centrifugation and stained directly without culture. Samples were stained and sorted in pairs, with one healthy donor and one patient per experiment, so that batch effects were minimized. This specimen belongs to a study of beta chain features in type 1 diabetes (dated by TCRdb to the late 2010s). General notes on the study: Patients and healthy donors did not differ in mean age, gender distribution, total cell number or subset yield. Regulatory and stem cell-like memory subsets were obtained from only 8 patients and roughly 8 healthy donors, while naive and central memory subsets were obtained from all 28 donors. In the study, recently diagnosed type 1 diabetes patients and matched healthy donors were compared on the TCRB repertoires of their sorted circulating CD4+ T cell subsets. Across all samples, about 110 million sorted cells were examined, and cell number per subset correlated strongly with RNA yield.

Study-level results and caveats: Shorter templates might be favored by PCR, yet because patient and control samples were amplified and corrected together, any such skew would affect both groups equally. Sequencing cDNA rather than genomic DNA could over-represent highly expressing activated cells, although activation and CD3 levels did not differ between groups. The naive, central memory and regulatory TCRB repertoires appeared to resemble one another more closely among patients than among healthy donors. Because small numbers of individuals were included in the HLA sub-analyses, any influence of HLA type on TCRB rearrangement was left unresolved. A moderate but significant shortening of TCRB CDR3 length was observed in type 1 diabetes patients in all four CD4+ subsets. At VDJ recombination sites, type 1 diabetes patients had fewer insertions and more deleted nucleotides, which implies abnormalities in thymic rearrangement.

The TCR originated in a man aged 30 to 39 with type 1 diabetes. The sequenced material came from naive CD4+ T cells from blood. Taken with the paper, the label for cell subset or site translates to: true naive CD4+ T cells. The V and J genes are TRBV10-3 and TRBJ2-1; a stretch of 8 junction bases matches TRBD1. The DNA is as follows: TGTGCCATCAGTTCGAGTACCGGACAGGGCAAGAATGAGCAGTTCTTC. Its translation is CAISSSTGQGKNEQFF.